This T cell receptor (beta chain) was retrieved from a study of blood T cells in healthy people across ages. Study-level information: About one barcoded beta molecule per two T cells came from capture by template switching.

A sample-barcoded 5' primer and a J-beta primer mix were used in a second PCR of roughly 7 to 11 cycles. Individual samples furnished no less than 2.5 million CDR3-containing paired-end reads apiece. TCRdb re-derived calls from the 5' RACE reads in MiXCR, one entry per CDR3 protein. The data hold about 1.7 million distinct CDR3 sequences, with over 25% observed a single time. This clonotype was counted a few times. V shed 5 bases, J shed 6 bases, and the junction held 14 bases outside the gene matches. This CDR3 contains 17 residues. Germline V gene lookup returns CDR1 SGHTA and CDR2 FQGNSA. Isolation yielded PBMCs, at least 7 million per sample, in every case.

The specimen sequenced was blood. This rearrangement joins TRBV7-2 to TRBJ2-3; TRBD2 matches at 10 bases. This clonotype was sampled from a young woman in good health. The CDR3 reads CASSLASGRGSVDTQYF. Written as DNA, the CDR3 is TGTGCCAGCAGCCTGGCGAGCGGGAGGGGGTCGGTGGATACGCAGTATTTT.